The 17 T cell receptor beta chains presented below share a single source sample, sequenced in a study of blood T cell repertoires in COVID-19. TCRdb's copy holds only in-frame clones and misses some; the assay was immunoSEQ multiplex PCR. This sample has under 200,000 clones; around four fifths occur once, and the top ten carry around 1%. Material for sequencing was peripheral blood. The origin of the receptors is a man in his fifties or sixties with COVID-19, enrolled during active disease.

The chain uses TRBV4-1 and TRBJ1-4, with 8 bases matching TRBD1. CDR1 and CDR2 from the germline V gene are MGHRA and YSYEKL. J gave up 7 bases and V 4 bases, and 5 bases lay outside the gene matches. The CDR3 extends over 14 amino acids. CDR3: CASSPRGLSEKLFF. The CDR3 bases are TGCGCCAGCAGCCCCAGGGGGCTGAGTGAAAAACTGTTTTTT.

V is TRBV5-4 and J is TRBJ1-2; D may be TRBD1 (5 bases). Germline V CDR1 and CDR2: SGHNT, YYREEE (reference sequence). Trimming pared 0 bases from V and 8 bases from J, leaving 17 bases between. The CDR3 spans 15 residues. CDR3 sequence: CASSLAGRDPGGYTF. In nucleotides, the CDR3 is TGTGCCAGCAGCTTGGCCGGGAGGGACCCAGGCGGCTACACCTTC.

The CDR3: CASSPSRSQPQHF. The CDR3 DNA is TGTGCCAGCAGCCCCTCTCGGAGTCAGCCCCAGCATTTT. The rearrangement joins TRBV6-6 to TRBJ1-5; no firm D call. Deletions cut 6 bases from V and 6 bases from J, with 12 bases between. In germline, CDR1 is MNHNY, CDR2 SVGAGI (reference sequence). This CDR3 spans 13 amino acids.

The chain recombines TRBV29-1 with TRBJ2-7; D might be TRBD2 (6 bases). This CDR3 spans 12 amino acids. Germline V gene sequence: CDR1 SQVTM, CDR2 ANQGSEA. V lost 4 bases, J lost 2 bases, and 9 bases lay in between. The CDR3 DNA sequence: TGCAGCGTTGGGCCGGGAGCCTACGAGCAGTACTTC. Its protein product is CSVGPGAYEQYF.

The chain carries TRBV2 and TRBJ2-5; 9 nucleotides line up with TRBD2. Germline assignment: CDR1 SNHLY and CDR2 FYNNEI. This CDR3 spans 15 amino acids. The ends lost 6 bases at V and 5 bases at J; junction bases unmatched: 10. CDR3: CASRKMVAGVETQYF. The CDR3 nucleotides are TGTGCCAGCAGGAAGATGGTAGCGGGAGTGGAGACCCAGTACTTC.

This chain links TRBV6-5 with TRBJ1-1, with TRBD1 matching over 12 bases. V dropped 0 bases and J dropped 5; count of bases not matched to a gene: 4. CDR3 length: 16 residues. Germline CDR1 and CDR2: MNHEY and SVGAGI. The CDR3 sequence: CASSYSGTGGATEAFF. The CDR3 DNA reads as TGTGCCAGCAGTTACTCGGGGACAGGGGGCGCAACTGAAGCTTTCTTT.

CDR3 loop: CASSSPPQGATNTEAFF. CDR3 sequence (DNA): TGCGCCAGCAGCTCTCCTCCGCAGGGGGCCACGAACACTGAAGCTTTCTTT. The chain recombines TRBV5-1 with TRBJ1-1, with 8 bases matching TRBD1. CDR3 length equals 17 residues. In germline, CDR1 is SGHRS, CDR2 YFSETQ. V lost 3 bases to trimming and J lost 1 base; unmatched junction nucleotides: 11.

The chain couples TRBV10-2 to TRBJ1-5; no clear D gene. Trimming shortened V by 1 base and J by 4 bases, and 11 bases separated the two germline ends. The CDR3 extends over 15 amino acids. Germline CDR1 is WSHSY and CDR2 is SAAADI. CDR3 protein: CASSEWTERNQPQHF. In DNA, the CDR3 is TGCGCCAGCAGTGAGTGGACGGAGCGGAATCAGCCCCAGCATTTT.

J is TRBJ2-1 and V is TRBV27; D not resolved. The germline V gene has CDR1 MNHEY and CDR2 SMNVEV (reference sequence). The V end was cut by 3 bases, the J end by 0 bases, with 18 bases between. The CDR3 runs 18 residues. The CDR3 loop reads CASSFPSRSTTSYNEQFF. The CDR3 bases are TGTGCCAGCAGTTTTCCTAGTAGGTCCACGACCTCCTACAATGAGCAGTTCTTC.

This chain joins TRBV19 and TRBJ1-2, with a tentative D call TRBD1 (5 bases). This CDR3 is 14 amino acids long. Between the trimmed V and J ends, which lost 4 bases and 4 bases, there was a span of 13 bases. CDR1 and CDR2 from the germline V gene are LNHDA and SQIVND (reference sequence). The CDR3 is CASSTQGRSYGYTF. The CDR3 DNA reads TGTGCCAGTAGTACCCAGGGTCGGAGCTATGGCTACACCTTC.

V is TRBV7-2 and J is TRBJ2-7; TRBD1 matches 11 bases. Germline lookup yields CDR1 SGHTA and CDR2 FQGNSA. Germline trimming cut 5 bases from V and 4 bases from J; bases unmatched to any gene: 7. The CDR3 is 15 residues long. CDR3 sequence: CASSPRTGGVYEQYF. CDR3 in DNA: TGTGCCAGCAGCCCACGGACAGGGGGCGTGTACGAGCAGTACTTC.

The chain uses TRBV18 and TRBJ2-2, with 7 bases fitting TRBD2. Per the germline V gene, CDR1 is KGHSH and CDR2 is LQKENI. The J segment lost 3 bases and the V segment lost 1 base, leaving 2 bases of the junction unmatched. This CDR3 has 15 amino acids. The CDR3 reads CASSPQGGDTGELFF. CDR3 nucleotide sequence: TGTGCCAGCTCACCACAGGGAGGGGACACCGGGGAGCTGTTTTTT.

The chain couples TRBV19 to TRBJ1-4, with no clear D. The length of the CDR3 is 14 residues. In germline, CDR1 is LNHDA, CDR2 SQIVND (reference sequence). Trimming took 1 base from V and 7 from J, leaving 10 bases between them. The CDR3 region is CASSIVRDTEKLFF. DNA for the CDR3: TGTGCCAGTAGTATAGTGAGAGACACTGAAAAACTGTTTTTT.

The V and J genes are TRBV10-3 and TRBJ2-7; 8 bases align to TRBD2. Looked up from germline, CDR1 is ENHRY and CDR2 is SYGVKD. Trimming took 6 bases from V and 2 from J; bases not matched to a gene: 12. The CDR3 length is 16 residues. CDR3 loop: CAISALGAGVTYEQYF. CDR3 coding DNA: TGTGCCATCAGCGCCCTTGGAGCGGGGGTGACCTACGAGCAGTACTTC.

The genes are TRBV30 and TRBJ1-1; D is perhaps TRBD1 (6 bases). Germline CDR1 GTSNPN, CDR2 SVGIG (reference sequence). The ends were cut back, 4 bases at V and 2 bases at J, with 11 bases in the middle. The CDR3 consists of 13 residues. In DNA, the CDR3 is TGTGCCTGGAACTCAGGGGTTAACACTGAAGCTTTCTTT. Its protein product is CAWNSGVNTEAFF.

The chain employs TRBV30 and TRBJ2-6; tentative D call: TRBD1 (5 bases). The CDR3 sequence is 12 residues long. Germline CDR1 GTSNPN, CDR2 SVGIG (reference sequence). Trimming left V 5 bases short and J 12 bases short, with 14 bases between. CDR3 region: CAWGGAPGVLTF. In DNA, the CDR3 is TGTGCCTGGGGTGGGGCGCCAGGCGTCCTGACTTTC.

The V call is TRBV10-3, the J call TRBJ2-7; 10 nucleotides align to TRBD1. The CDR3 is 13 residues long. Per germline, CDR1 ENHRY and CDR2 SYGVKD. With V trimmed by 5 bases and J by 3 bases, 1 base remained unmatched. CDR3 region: CAISRDRGYEQYF. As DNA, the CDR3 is TGTGCCATCAGTCGGGACAGGGGCTACGAGCAGTACTTC.